The clone carrying this T cell receptor (beta chain) was seen only a few times. This entry comes from a study of identical twins. Using its own MiXCR run on the 5' RACE reads, TCRdb lists one record per CDR3 protein. Of roughly 690,000 distinct CDR3 sequences listed, 6% to 6.5% were seen once; the top ten hold 1.5% to 2%. This CDR3 spans 14 amino acids. Trimming removed 0 bases from V and 5 bases from J, with 11 bases in between. Germline V gives CDR1 SGDLS, CDR2 YYNGEE. This chain links TRBV9 with TRBJ1-2; no definite D call. Sequencing was carried out using naive T cells sorted from blood. The origin of this receptor is a man between 18 and 29 years old in good health. CDR3 protein: CASSVGKRAYGYTF. The CDR3 DNA reads TGTGCCAGCAGCGTAGGGAAGCGGGCTTATGGCTACACCTTC. Filled out from reference TRBV9 and TRBJ1-2, the complete variable domain reads DSGVTQTPKHLITATGQRVTLRCSPRSGDLSVYWYQQSLDQGLQFLIQYYNGEERAKGNILERFSAQQFPDLHSELNLSSLELGDSALYFCASSVGKRAYGYTFGSGTRLTVV.